One and the same sample provided the 27 T cell receptor beta chains below, sequenced in a study of T cells after yellow fever vaccination. Each CDR3 protein is one row after TCRdb ran MiXCR on the 5' RACE reads. The sample yields hundreds of thousands of distinct CDR3 sequences, around an eighth seen once. The sequences come from PBMCs, collected on the day of the yellow fever booster vaccination. The receptor source for this set is a man aged 25-45 years who received the YFV17D yellow fever vaccine.

This sequence joins TRBV12-3 or TRBV12-4 and TRBJ2-7, with TRBD1 matching over 9 bases. This CDR3 comprises 13 residues. V shed 6 bases, J shed 7 bases, and the junction held 7 bases outside the gene matches. The CDR3 region is CASRDRGKGEQYF. For the CDR3, the DNA is TGTGCCAGCAGAGACAGGGGGAAAGGAGAGCAGTACTTC.

This clonotype occurred a few times. The V gene is TRBV7-2, the J gene TRBJ1-5, with a weak D call TRBD1 (6 bases). This CDR3 is 15 amino acids long. Trimming stripped 1 base from V and 2 bases from J, with 9 bases between. In germline, CDR1 is SGHTA, CDR2 FQGNSA. DNA for the CDR3: TGTGCCAGCAGCTTAGACAGGGTGCGCAATCAGCCCCAGCATTTT. Encoded protein: CASSLDRVRNQPQHF. Full variable domain (missing parts from reference TRBV7-2 and TRBJ1-5): GAGVSQSPSNKVTEKGKDVELRCDPISGHTALYWYRQSLGQGLEFLIYFQGNSAPDKSGLPSDRFSAERTGGSVSTLTIQRTQQEDSAVYLCASSLDRVRNQPQHFGDGTRLSIL.

As for this clonotype: An end of the junction does not agree with germline; a read error may underlie this. The chain carries TRBV7-9 and TRBJ2-7; the D is unclear. CDR1 is SEHNR and CDR2 is FQNEAQ in the germline V gene (reference sequence). The CDR3 consists of 15 residues. The CDR3, as DNA: TGTGCCAGCACCACAAAGCCGCAATTCACCTACGAGCAGTGCTTC. Translated: CASTTKPQFTYEQCF.

V gene TRBV9 combines with J gene TRBJ2-1, with 13 bases that match TRBD2. The CDR3 length is 19 residues. V gave up 4 bases and J gave up 6 bases; unmatched junction bases: 16. Germline CDR1 and CDR2: SGDLS and YYNGEE. The CDR3 DNA sequence: TGTGCCAGCAGCTATAGGGTAGGGAAGACTAGCGGGAGGTCCAATGAGCAGTTCTTC. It encodes CASSYRVGKTSGRSNEQFF.

This clonotype was picked up a small number of times. V gene TRBV7-2 combines with J gene TRBJ1-6, with D unclear. V was clipped by 4 bases and J by 12 bases, with 13 bases between them. Germline values: CDR1 SGHTA, CDR2 FQGNSA. This CDR3 contains 13 residues. The CDR3 loop is CASSSLHLGPLHF. The CDR3 bases are TGTGCCAGCAGCTCCCTACACTTGGGACCCCTCCACTTT.

The chain has TRBV5-1 and TRBJ2-7, with 16 bases matching TRBD2. Looked up from germline, CDR1 is SGHRS and CDR2 is YFSETQ. With V trimmed by 3 bases and J by 5 bases, 8 bases remained unmatched. CDR3 size: 17 residues. The CDR3: CASSSGTSGRAGNEQYF. The CDR3 coding sequence is TGCGCCAGCAGCTCCGGGACTAGCGGGAGGGCGGGGAACGAGCAGTACTTC.

This clonotype has only a few counts. The J gene is TRBJ2-3, the V gene TRBV19, with D uncertain. This CDR3 has 14 residues. The germline gives CDR1 LNHDA, CDR2 SQIVND (reference sequence). Trimming removed 7 bases at V and 0 bases at J, with 11 bases between. DNA for the CDR3: TGTGCCAGTAAGTTGGCTTCTAGCACAGATACGCAGTATTTT. This encodes CASKLASSTDTQYF.

V and J are TRBV7-9 and TRBJ2-7, with no clear D. The CDR3 length is 14 residues. The V end was cut by 4 bases, the J end by 1 base, with 11 bases between. CDR1 and CDR2 (germline): SEHNR, FQNEAQ (reference sequence). CDR3: CASSSQTQSYEQYF. CDR3 nucleotide sequence: TGTGCCAGCAGCTCTCAGACTCAATCCTACGAGCAGTACTTC.

J is TRBJ2-1 and V is TRBV5-6; D is possibly TRBD2 (6 bases). The CDR3 length is 15 residues. The germline CDR1 and CDR2 sequences are SGHDT and YYEEEE. Trimming stripped 6 bases from V and 6 bases from J, with 19 bases between. CDR3 sequence: CASTSGTLPANEQFF. The CDR3 region has the DNA TGTGCCAGCACCTCCGGGACTCTCCCGGCCAATGAGCAGTTCTTC.

The chain is built from TRBV7-2 and TRBJ2-2; TRBD2 matches at 9 bases. The CDR3 is 14 amino acids. Germline CDR1 SGHTA, CDR2 FQGNSA. J lost 2 bases, V lost 10 bases, and 5 bases had no gene match. The CDR3 here is CATRAGGNTGELFF. CDR3 in DNA: TGTGCCACTAGAGCGGGGGGAAACACCGGGGAGCTGTTTTTT.

At least ten counts were recorded for this clonotype. The chain uses TRBV12-3 or TRBV12-4 and TRBJ1-6, with TRBD1 as a possible D gene (6 bases). The V end lost 6 bases, the J end lost 7 bases, and 10 bases lay between the germline ends. The CDR3 consists of 13 residues. The CDR3, as DNA: TGTGCCAGCAGCTATACAGGGAATTCACCCCTCCACTTT. It is translated as CASSYTGNSPLHF.

The rearrangement links TRBV7-2 to TRBJ2-3; 13 positions match TRBD2. CDR3 length equals 19 residues. V shed 3 bases and J 0 bases; nucleotides not matched to a gene: 9. Germline V lookup: CDR1 SGHTA, CDR2 FQGNSA. The chain's CDR3 is CASSFRTSGSVTSTDTQYF. In DNA form, the CDR3 reads TGTGCCAGCAGCTTCAGGACTAGCGGGAGCGTGACTAGCACAGATACGCAGTATTTT.

This clonotype was detected only a few times. J is TRBJ2-3 and V is TRBV6-1, with D possibly being TRBD1 (5 bases). The CDR3 runs to 14 residues. Looked up from germline, CDR1 is MNHNS and CDR2 is SASEGT. The V gene lost 5 bases and the J gene lost 0 bases, with 9 bases spanning the gap. This CDR3 reads CASSNTGSTDTQYF. As DNA, the CDR3 is TGTGCCAGCAGTAATACAGGAAGCACAGATACGCAGTATTTT.

This clonotype was observed a handful of times. This chain connects TRBV2 to TRBJ2-1; D gene uncertain. V lost 4 bases and J lost 6, with 13 bases in between. The CDR3 spans 14 residues. Germline V gene sequence: CDR1 SNHLY, CDR2 FYNNEI. The CDR3 here is CASSAESFGNEQFF. CDR3 nucleotides: TGTGCCAGCAGTGCAGAGTCCTTTGGCAATGAGCAGTTCTTC.

This clonotype was counted a few times. CDR3 loop: CASAPGPEGYNEQFF. The CDR3 nucleotides are TGCGCCAGCGCCCCTGGGCCCGAGGGCTACAATGAGCAGTTCTTC. The J gene is TRBJ2-1, the V gene TRBV5-1; D is perhaps TRBD2 (5 bases). The V gene lost 7 bases and the J gene lost 3 bases, with 17 bases spanning the gap. The CDR3 length is 15 residues. Germline CDR1 is SGHRS and CDR2 is YFSETQ.

In the case of this clonotype: At one end the junction does not follow the germline gene, possibly because of a read error. The chain recombines TRBV7-2 with TRBJ2-4, with 7 bases that match TRBD2. The CDR3 covers 14 residues. CDR1 and CDR2 from the germline V gene are SGHTA and FQGNSA. CDR3 nucleotide sequence: TGTGCCAGCAGGCCAGGGACTATCCAAAACATTCCGTACTTC. Its protein product is CASRPGTIQNIPYF.

The chain combines TRBV2 with TRBJ2-3; 7 bases fit TRBD2. The V gene's germline CDR1 is SNHLY and CDR2 FYNNEI. The CDR3 has 17 residues. The ends lost 6 bases at V and 2 bases at J; junction bases unmatched: 14. This CDR3 is CASRHLFLADNTDTQYF. CDR3 DNA: TGTGCCAGCAGACACCTCTTTCTAGCGGATAACACAGATACGCAGTATTTT.

There are a few counts of this clonotype. The chain recombines TRBV11-2 with TRBJ1-2; no reliable D call. Trimming removed 1 base from V and 3 bases from J, with 6 bases in between. Germline CDR1 reads SGHAT; CDR2 reads FQNNGV. This CDR3 comprises 13 residues. The CDR3 DNA sequence: TGTGCCAGCAGCTTAGGAGAGTACTATGGCTACACCTTC. It specifies CASSLGEYYGYTF. Drawing the rest from reference TRBV11-2 and TRBJ1-2, the complete variable domain is EAGVAQSPRYKIIEKRQSVAFWCNPISGHATLYWYQQILGQGPKLLIQFQNNGVVDDSQLPKDRFSAERLKGVDSTLKIQPAKLEDSAVYLCASSLGEYYGYTFGSGTRLTVV.

CDR3 sequence: CAWSYPGYSGNTIYF. DNA of the CDR3: TGTGCCTGGAGCTACCCAGGGTACTCTGGAAACACCATATATTTT. This chain joins TRBV30 and TRBJ1-3; D perhaps matches TRBD1 (5 bases). CDR1 GTSNPN and CDR2 SVGIG come from the germline V gene (reference sequence). Trimming took 3 bases from V and 0 from J, leaving 12 bases between them. The CDR3 sequence is 15 residues long.

This clonotype was found many times. The chain employs TRBV6-2 or TRBV6-3 and TRBJ2-2, with D tentatively TRBD1 or TRBD2 (6 bases each). Trimming removed 6 bases at V and 8 bases at J, with 16 bases between. The CDR3 has 14 amino acids. The V gene's germline CDR1 is MNHEY and CDR2 SVGEGT. Here the CDR3 reads CASSLNRGLGELFF. The DNA for the CDR3 is TGTGCCAGCAGCCTAAACCGGGGGCTGGGGGAGCTGTTTTTT.

This clonotype was observed a few times. J is TRBJ2-1 and V is TRBV24-1; the D gene is possibly TRBD1 (6 bases). The V and J ends lost 10 bases and 7 bases respectively, with 19 bases between them. The germline V gene encodes CDR1 KGHDR and CDR2 SFDVKD. This CDR3 has 14 residues. CDR3: CATEGDKLLNEQFF. The CDR3 DNA follows: TGTGCCACGGAAGGGGACAAACTCTTGAATGAGCAGTTCTTC.

V usage is TRBV24-1 and J usage is TRBJ2-1, with D uncertain. Trimming removed 0 bases at V and 1 base at J, with 12 bases between. Germline-derived CDR1 and CDR2 are KGHDR and SFDVKD. This CDR3 comprises 17 residues. CDR3 in DNA: TGTGCCACCAGTGATTTGAGTAGTTCTTTATCCTACAATGAGCAGTTCTTC. Translation gives CATSDLSSSLSYNEQFF.

The chain couples TRBV7-2 to TRBJ2-7, with 11 positions matching TRBD2. CDR3 length: 15 residues. CDR1 is SGHTA, CDR2 FQGNSA, per germline. After removal of 5 bases from V and 6 bases from J, the junction contained 9 bases not matched to a gene. The CDR3 DNA sequence: TGTGCCAGCAGCCCATTAGCGGGAGGGCCTGGCGAGCAGTACTTC. It translates to CASSPLAGGPGEQYF.

This clonotype appeared a few times. The CDR3 DNA follows: TGTGCCAGCAGCTCAGTAGCGGGAGTGGGGGGGGAGCAGTACTTC. It translates to CASSSVAGVGGEQYF. The chain links TRBV7-2 to TRBJ2-7; TRBD2 matches 9 bases. The germline V gene encodes CDR1 SGHTA and CDR2 FQGNSA. The junction had 11 bases not matched to a gene; V was cut back by 4 bases and J by 7 bases. The length of the CDR3 is 15 residues.

This clonotype was seen a handful of times. This sequence joins TRBV29-1 and TRBJ2-5, with D possibly being TRBD2 (7 bases). This CDR3 spans 13 amino acids. Germline V gene lookup returns CDR1 SQVTM and CDR2 ANQGSEA. V was shortened by 7 bases and J by 4 bases, with 16 bases between the two germline ends. CDR3 bases: TGCAGCGCCAGTAGGGGGGGTGGAGAGACCCAGTACTTC. Translating gives CSASRGGGETQYF.

With respect to this clonotype: The junction differs from germline at one of its ends, possibly a read error. CDR3 in amino acids: CASPQEGSTGEF. The CDR3 bases are TGTGCCAGTCCCCAAGAGGGGTCAACCGGGGAATTT. The chain links TRBV7-9 to TRBJ2-3, with D perhaps TRBD1 or TRBD2 (5 bases each). Per germline, CDR1 SEHNR and CDR2 FQNEAQ (reference sequence). This CDR3 spans 12 amino acids.

The chain recombines TRBV3-1 with TRBJ2-1; D is undetermined. The CDR3 is made up of 18 amino acids. Germline V gene sequence: CDR1 LGHDT, CDR2 YNNKEL (reference sequence). Trimming took 2 bases from V and 0 from J, leaving 17 bases between them. CDR3 DNA: TGTGCCAGCAGCCAATTCCTCAGACCAAAGAGCTCCTACAATGAGCAGTTCTTC. It yields the protein CASSQFLRPKSSYNEQFF.